The 15 T cell receptor beta chains below come from one sample, sequenced in a study of T cell responses to AZD1222 COVID-19 vaccine. Some clones are missing from TCRdb's copy, which holds only in-frame ones; the method was immunoSEQ multiplex PCR. Here the sample spans roughly 180,000 clones, 85% to 90% being singletons. The sample in question was peripheral blood, obtained on day 0 of AZD1222 vaccination. These receptors all stem from an adult in good health.

The chain has TRBV5-4 and TRBJ2-3, with TRBD2 identical over 7 bases. The V and J ends lost 4 bases and 4 bases, in that order; junction bases with no gene match: 9. This CDR3 spans 15 amino acids. Germline CDR1 is SGHNT and CDR2 is YYREEE (reference sequence). CDR3 sequence (DNA): TGTGCCAGCAGCCAGGGACTCGGACTAGCAGATACGCAGTATTTT. Encoded protein: CASSQGLGLADTQYF.

The rearrangement uses TRBV5-4 and TRBJ2-3; no firm D call. Germline-derived CDR1 and CDR2 are SGHNT and YYREEE (reference sequence). The CDR3 sequence is 14 residues long. With 3 bases removed from V and 4 bases from J, the gap between germline ends came to 12 bases. The CDR3 DNA is TGTGCCAGCAGCTCGACGGGCCCGGCAGATACGCAGTATTTT. This gives the protein CASSSTGPADTQYF.

The chain uses TRBV3-1 (or the pseudogene TRBV3-2) and TRBJ2-3; 7 bases are shared with TRBD2. The germline V gene encodes CDR1 LGHDT and CDR2 YNNKEL (reference sequence). The CDR3 extends over 16 amino acids. Germline trimming cut 4 bases from V and 2 bases from J; bases unmatched to any gene: 9. CDR3 region: CASSPLGLAVTDTQYF. CDR3 coding DNA: TGTGCCAGCAGCCCCCTCGGGCTAGCGGTCACAGATACGCAGTATTTT.

The V gene is TRBV18, the J gene TRBJ2-2; D uncertain. The CDR3 loop spans 12 amino acids. Germline-derived CDR1 and CDR2 are KGHSH and LQKENI. Trimming removed 4 bases from V and 4 bases from J, with 4 bases in between. CDR3 coding DNA: TGTGCCAGCTCACTACCCACCGGGGAGCTGTTTTTT. Translating gives CASSLPTGELFF.

The chain combines TRBV11-2 with TRBJ1-5, with 7 bases aligning to TRBD1. Losses at the gene ends were 5 bases for V and 7 bases for J; bases not matched to a gene: 5. The CDR3 runs to 13 residues. Germline V CDR1 and CDR2: SGHAT, FQNNGV. CDR3: CASSLDRAQPQHF. The DNA for the CDR3 is TGTGCCAGCAGCCTCGACAGGGCACAGCCCCAGCATTTT. The full variable domain, its missing parts supplied by reference TRBV11-2 and TRBJ1-5, is EAGVAQSPRYKIIEKRQSVAFWCNPISGHATLYWYQQILGQGPKLLIQFQNNGVVDDSQLPKDRFSAERLKGVDSTLKIQPAKLEDSAVYLCASSLDRAQPQHFGDGTRLSIL.

This clone came up once. The chain carries TRBV6-5 and TRBJ2-1, with 11 nucleotides matching TRBD1. This CDR3 spans 15 amino acids. Trimming at V came to 5 bases and at J to 4 bases, leaving 4 bases not matched to a gene. Germline CDR1 MNHEY, CDR2 SVGAGI. CDR3: CASSPGTGGYNEQFF. Written as DNA, the CDR3 is TGTGCCAGCAGTCCCGGGACAGGGGGATACAATGAGCAGTTCTTC.

Note on this clone: Germline is not matched at one junction end, which may reflect a read error. V is TRBV6-5 and J is TRBJ2-7; the D is unclear. The CDR3 length is 12 residues. Germline CDR1 MNHEY, CDR2 SVGAGI. The CDR3 sequence is CASSYSFQVWHF. The CDR3 region has the DNA TGTGCCAGCAGTTACTCGTTCCAGGTTTGGCACTTC.

The rearrangement links TRBV7-9 to TRBJ2-1, with a weak D call TRBD2 (5 bases). Germline V gives CDR1 SEHNR, CDR2 FQNEAQ (reference sequence). Trimming pared 2 bases from V and 4 bases from J, leaving 15 bases between. This CDR3 region has 16 residues. DNA of the CDR3: TGTGCCAGCAGCTTAAAGCGGTCCCTACCGTACAATGAGCAGTTCTTC. This gives the protein CASSLKRSLPYNEQFF. Variable domain in full (rest from reference TRBV7-9 and TRBJ2-1): DTGVSQNPRHKITKRGQNVTFRCDPISEHNRLYWYRQTLGQGPEFLTYFQNEAQLEKSRLLSDRFSAERPKGSFSTLEIQRTEQGDSAMYLCASSLKRSLPYNEQFFGPGTRLTVL.

The gene calls are TRBV6-2 or TRBV6-3 and TRBJ2-4, with TRBD1 matching 9 bases. The CDR3 contains 14 residues. Germline CDR1 and CDR2: MNHEY and SVGEGT. With 5 bases clipped from V and 6 bases from J, the junction kept 5 bases outside the gene matches. CDR3 DNA: TGTGCCAGCAGTCAACAGGGGGCCCTAAACATTCAGTACTTC. Residues: CASSQQGALNIQYF.

The chain recombines TRBV19 with TRBJ1-2, with 8 bases identical to TRBD1. Looked up from germline, CDR1 is LNHDA and CDR2 is SQIVND (reference sequence). J was trimmed by 4 bases and V by 5 bases; bases with no gene match: 6. The CDR3 contains 14 residues. CDR3 protein: CASSSQGVVYGYTF. In DNA form, the CDR3 reads TGTGCCAGTAGTTCACAGGGGGTCGTCTATGGCTACACCTTC.

The CDR3 DNA follows: TGTGCCAGCAGCACCCGACTAGCGGGGGGGAGCACAGATACGCAGTATTTT. Translating gives CASSTRLAGGSTDTQYF. The rearrangement links TRBV9 to TRBJ2-3, with 14 bases that match TRBD2. From germline, CDR1 is SGDLS and CDR2 YYNGEE. V dropped 4 bases and J dropped 0; count of bases not matched to a gene: 4. The CDR3 extends over 17 amino acids.

The chain couples TRBV7-3 to TRBJ2-1, with TRBD2 matching over 9 bases. This CDR3 region has 15 residues. The germline V gene has CDR1 SGHTA and CDR2 FQGTGA. Trimming removed 5 bases from V and 10 bases from J; junction bases left unmatched: 12. This CDR3 reads CASSPEAGGVLEQFF. CDR3 nucleotides: TGTGCCAGCAGCCCCGAGGCGGGGGGGGTTCTGGAGCAGTTCTTC.

The chain recombines TRBV30 with TRBJ1-5, with D unresolved. Germline V gene sequence: CDR1 GTSNPN, CDR2 SVGIG (reference sequence). V shed 0 bases and J shed 3 bases, with 6 bases lying between them. CDR3 length: 13 amino acids. CDR3 protein: CAWSVVYNQPQHF. The CDR3, as DNA: TGTGCCTGGAGTGTCGTGTACAATCAGCCCCAGCATTTT. Full variable domain (missing parts from reference TRBV30 and TRBJ1-5): SQTIHQWPATLVQPVGSPLSLECTVEGTSNPNLYWYRQAAGRGLQLLFYSVGIGQISSEVPQNLSASRPQDRQFILSSKKLLLSDSGFYLCAWSVVYNQPQHFGDGTRLSIL.

This chain connects TRBV27 to TRBJ1-2, with 9 bases lining up with TRBD1. CDR1 is MNHEY and CDR2 is SMNVEV in the germline V gene (reference sequence). V trimming: 6 bases; J trimming: 7 bases; junction bases outside the gene matches: 9. The CDR3 length is 14 residues. In DNA, the CDR3 is TGTGCCAGCAGAAAACAGGGGGCGCCTCCTGGCTACACCTTC. Translated, it gives CASRKQGAPPGYTF.

The chain couples TRBV9 to TRBJ1-1; tentative D call: TRBD1 (5 bases). The CDR3 consists of 14 residues. The germline V gene encodes CDR1 SGDLS and CDR2 YYNGEE. V was pared by 4 bases and J by 3 bases, with 13 bases between. Here the CDR3 DNA reads TGTGCCAGCAGCTATGGGACGGAAGACACTGAAGCTTTCTTT. Residues: CASSYGTEDTEAFF.